A single sample is the source of the 28 T cell receptor beta chains below, sequenced in a study of blood T cell repertoires in COVID-19. The repertoire was sequenced with immunoSEQ multiplex PCR; TCRdb's copy has only in-frame clones and lacks some. The sample carries around 120,000 clones, about nine tenths recorded once. Sequencing was performed on peripheral blood. All receptors derive from a human donor with active COVID-19. The donor label of this sample is uncertain.

This clone was seen once. The V gene is TRBV5-1, the J gene TRBJ2-7; possibly TRBD1 for D (5 bases). The CDR3 spans 17 residues. From germline, CDR1 is SGHRS and CDR2 YFSETQ. V lost 5 bases to trimming and J lost 2 bases, with 23 bases between them. The CDR3 DNA sequence: TGCGCCAGCAGTAAATTCAGAACCCAGGGTAGGGCCTACGAGCAGTACTTC. Protein: CASSKFRTQGRAYEQYF.

The genes are TRBV6-4 and TRBJ2-1; weak D call: TRBD1 (6 bases). Germline lookup yields CDR1 MRHNA and CDR2 SNTAGT. Trimming took 2 bases from V and 10 from J, leaving 12 bases between them. The CDR3 runs to 13 residues. The CDR3 region has the DNA TGTGCCAGCAGTGACAACAGGGCAGGGGAGCAGTTCTTC. Residues: CASSDNRAGEQFF.

The V and J genes are TRBV19 and TRBJ1-5, with 7 bases lining up with TRBD1. V was clipped by 0 bases and J by 0 bases; unmatched bases: 14. CDR3 length: 20 residues. The germline CDR1 and CDR2 sequences are LNHDA and SQIVND (reference sequence). The CDR3 sequence: CASSIDTWDSHSYSNQPQHF. The DNA of the CDR3 is TGTGCCAGTAGTATAGATACCTGGGACAGCCACTCTTATAGCAATCAGCCCCAGCATTTT.

CDR3 nucleotides: TGTGCCAGCAGTTTAAACAGCTATGGCTACACCTTC. This sequence encodes CASSLNSYGYTF. The rearrangement joins TRBV12-3 or TRBV12-4 to TRBJ1-2; no firm D call. The ends were cut back, 2 bases at V and 4 bases at J, with 5 bases in the middle. The CDR3 spans 12 residues.

V gene TRBV19 combines with J gene TRBJ1-1, with D possibly matching TRBD1 (6 bases). The germline gives CDR1 LNHDA, CDR2 SQIVND (reference sequence). CDR3 length equals 14 residues. V lost 5 bases and J lost 0, with 10 bases in between. The DNA of the CDR3 is TGTGCCAGTAGTGCACAGGGCATGAACACTGAAGCTTTCTTT. Translated: CASSAQGMNTEAFF.

This chain links TRBV2 with TRBJ2-3; D ambiguous. V lost 3 bases to trimming and J lost 0 bases, with 10 bases between them. The CDR3 runs to 15 residues. Looked up from germline, CDR1 is SNHLY and CDR2 is FYNNEI. As DNA, the CDR3 is TGTGCCAGCAGTGATCCAGGTCTTAGCACAGATACGCAGTATTTT. Amino acids: CASSDPGLSTDTQYF.

This clone was seen many times. This sequence joins TRBV15 and TRBJ1-2; 7 bases are a match to TRBD1. Germline V gene data show CDR1 as LNHNV and CDR2 as YYDKDF (reference sequence). Trimming cost V 4 bases and J 6 bases; bases outside gene matches: 8. The CDR3 spans 14 residues. CDR3 sequence: CATSTRTTGDGYTF. The CDR3 DNA is TGTGCCACCAGCACAAGAACTACAGGGGATGGCTACACCTTC. Full variable domain (outside the CDR3, taken from reference TRBV15 and TRBJ1-2): DAMVIQNPRYQVTQFGKPVTLSCSQTLNHNVMYWYQQKSSQAPKLLFHYYDKDFNNEADTPDNFQSRRPNTSFCFLDIRSPGLGDTAMYLCATSTRTTGDGYTFGSGTRLTVV.

V is TRBV19 and J is TRBJ1-3; D remains unclear. V was cut by 3 bases and J by 0 bases, with 9 bases left in between. The germline V gene encodes CDR1 LNHDA and CDR2 SQIVND (reference sequence). The CDR3 sequence is 15 residues long. The CDR3 loop reads CASSILSGSGNTIYF. The DNA for the CDR3 is TGTGCCAGTAGTATTCTGAGCGGCTCTGGAAACACCATATATTTT.

The CDR3 spells CASTPGGANTGELFF. CDR3 DNA sequence: TGTGCCAGCACCCCTGGGGGGGCGAACACCGGGGAGCTGTTTTTT. This sequence joins TRBV7-2 and TRBJ2-2, with 7 bases lining up with TRBD2. CDR3 length: 15 residues. CDR1 is SGHTA and CDR2 is FQGNSA in the germline V gene. V dropped 7 bases and J dropped 0; count of bases not matched to a gene: 5.

The rearrangement uses TRBV2 and TRBJ1-2; 7 nucleotides agree with TRBD1. The CDR3 spans 14 residues. Germline trimming cut 8 bases from V and 3 bases from J; bases unmatched to any gene: 9. The V gene's germline CDR1 is SNHLY and CDR2 FYNNEI. The DNA of the CDR3 is TGTGCCAGCCGGAAAGGACAGGCCGACTATGGCTACACCTTC. Translated: CASRKGQADYGYTF.

The gene calls are TRBV5-5 and TRBJ2-1, with unresolved D. This CDR3 spans 16 amino acids. V was cut by 3 bases and J by 0 bases, with 13 bases left in between. In germline, CDR1 is SGHKS, CDR2 YYEKEE (reference sequence). The CDR3 spells CASSSETLSSYNEQFF. In DNA, the CDR3 is TGTGCCAGCAGCTCGGAGACTCTGAGCTCCTACAATGAGCAGTTCTTC.

This clone was detected once. This rearrangement joins TRBV2 to TRBJ1-5, with a possible D match to TRBD1 (6 bases). CDR3 length: 18 residues. V shed 9 bases and J shed 2 bases, with 26 bases lying between them. The germline CDR1 and CDR2 sequences are SNHLY and FYNNEI. CDR3 nucleotides: TGTGCCAGTAAGAAACAGGGAGTCGCAAACCGCGGCAATCAGCCCCAGCATTTT. Its translation: CASKKQGVANRGNQPQHF. Based on the CDR3 plus reference TRBV2 and TRBJ1-5, the full variable domain is EPEVTQTPSHQVTQMGQEVILRCVPISNHLYFYWYRQILGQKVEFLVSFYNNEISEKSEIFDDQFSVERPDGSNFTLKIRSTKLEDSAMYFCASKKQGVANRGNQPQHFGDGTRLSIL.

The rearrangement joins TRBV7-6 to TRBJ2-7; TRBD1 matches 8 bases. The germline gives CDR1 SGHVS, CDR2 FNYEAQ. J was trimmed by 5 bases and V by 1 base; bases with no gene match: 10. The CDR3 has 16 residues. CDR3 residues: CASSLVVGRGLNEQYF. The CDR3 DNA sequence: TGTGCCAGCAGCTTAGTTGTTGGCAGGGGGCTTAACGAGCAGTACTTC.

The chain is built from TRBV15 and TRBJ2-1; 9 bases agree with TRBD2. The V gene's germline CDR1 is LNHNV and CDR2 YYDKDF (reference sequence). The CDR3 has 16 residues. V shed 3 bases and J 3 bases; nucleotides not matched to a gene: 6. CDR3 loop: CATSSTVAGVYNEQFF. The CDR3 DNA reads TGTGCCACCAGCAGCACGGTAGCGGGAGTCTACAATGAGCAGTTCTTC.

The rearrangement links TRBV11-1 to TRBJ2-1; weak D call: TRBD2 (6 bases). CDR1 and CDR2 (germline): SGHAT, FQDESV (reference sequence). This CDR3 has 15 amino acids. V lost 5 bases and J lost 5, with 16 bases in between. The CDR3 DNA sequence: TGTGCCAGCAGCGGGATTTGGGGGGAAGACAATGAGCAGTTCTTC. This translates into CASSGIWGEDNEQFF.

This chain connects TRBV10-3 to TRBJ2-3, with 8 positions matching TRBD2. With V trimmed by 8 bases and J by 2 bases, 15 bases remained unmatched. CDR3 size: 17 residues. The germline V gene has CDR1 ENHRY and CDR2 SYGVKD. In nucleotides, the CDR3 is TGTGCCATCTCGGCCAGCGGGGGATGGGGGATCACAGATACGCAGTATTTT. It translates to CAISASGGWGITDTQYF.

This chain links TRBV6-5 with TRBJ2-7; weak D call: TRBD2 (5 bases). Per germline, CDR1 MNHEY and CDR2 SVGAGI. V lost 5 bases, J lost 1 base, and 6 bases lay in between. The CDR3 is made up of 12 amino acids. The DNA for the CDR3 is TGTGCCAGCAGTCCGGGGTCCTACGAGCAGTACTTC. Its translation: CASSPGSYEQYF.

This sequence joins TRBV5-5 and TRBJ2-1; D remains ambiguous. Germline assignment: CDR1 SGHKS and CDR2 YYEKEE (reference sequence). The length of the CDR3 is 15 residues. The V and J ends lost 4 bases and 0 bases respectively, with 11 bases between them. In DNA form, the CDR3 reads TGTGCCAGCAGCCTGCACAGCAACTCCTACAATGAGCAGTTCTTC. This codes for CASSLHSNSYNEQFF.

This chain connects TRBV7-9 to TRBJ1-2; weak D call: TRBD1 (6 bases). The CDR3 extends over 16 amino acids. Germline V gene data show CDR1 as SEHNR and CDR2 as FQNEAQ (reference sequence). V lost 7 bases, J lost 5 bases, and 23 bases lay in between. The CDR3 region is CASIRLGARTAYGYTF. CDR3 coding DNA: TGTGCCAGCATCCGGTTGGGGGCTAGGACGGCTTATGGCTACACCTTC.

This chain uses TRBV20-1 with TRBJ1-2; 9 nucleotides align to TRBD1. CDR1 is DFQATT and CDR2 is SNEGSKA in the germline V gene (reference sequence). The junction had 0 bases not matched to a gene; V was cut back by 3 bases and J by 7 bases. The CDR3 consists of 11 residues. The CDR3 nucleotides read TGCAGTGCTAGGACAGGGGGTGGCTACACCTTC. Residues: CSARTGGGYTF.

The rearrangement joins TRBV4-2 to TRBJ1-2; unclear D gene. Germline V lookup: CDR1 LGHNA, CDR2 YNFKEQ. This CDR3 has 15 amino acids. V dropped 1 base and J dropped 4 bases, with 13 bases sitting between them. CDR3 protein: CASSQAAGLGYGYTF. The CDR3 DNA sequence: TGTGCCAGCAGCCAAGCCGCAGGTTTAGGCTATGGCTACACCTTC.

V is TRBV2 and J is TRBJ1-5, with TRBD1 matching 8 bases. CDR1 and CDR2 (germline): SNHLY, FYNNEI. Trimming took 6 bases from V and 6 from J; bases not matched to a gene: 10. CDR3 length equals 15 residues. Here the CDR3 reads CASSQGAGGSQPQHF. The CDR3 DNA sequence: TGTGCCAGCAGCCAGGGGGCTGGAGGGAGTCAGCCCCAGCATTTT.

The gene calls are TRBV12-3 or TRBV12-4 and TRBJ1-1; D is unresolved. The V gene lost 2 bases and the J gene lost 6 bases, with 7 bases spanning the gap. The CDR3 length is 12 residues. CDR3 residues: CASSLTGSEAFF. The DNA for the CDR3 is TGTGCCAGCAGTTTAACGGGTTCTGAAGCTTTCTTT.

This chain's CDR3 is CASRLGQPRSYEQYF. The CDR3 region has the DNA TGTGCCAGCAGATTAGGACAGCCTCGATCCTACGAGCAGTACTTC. This chain links TRBV5-5 with TRBJ2-7, with D tentatively TRBD1 (6 bases). Germline values: CDR1 SGHKS, CDR2 YYEKEE (reference sequence). The CDR3 has 15 amino acids. Between the trimmed V and J ends, which lost 5 bases and 1 base, there was a span of 16 bases.

There are a few counts of this clone. The chain recombines TRBV4-2 with TRBJ2-7, with D maybe TRBD2 (5 bases). With 3 bases removed from V and 4 bases from J, the gap between germline ends came to 19 bases. This CDR3 has 16 amino acids. The germline CDR1 and CDR2 sequences are LGHNA and YNFKEQ. The CDR3, as DNA: TGTGCCAGCAGCCAGCTTGGGAGAAAGGAGAGGTACGAGCAGTACTTC. This translates into CASSQLGRKERYEQYF.

J is TRBJ2-7 and V is TRBV7-8; 9 bases line up with TRBD2. With V trimmed by 5 bases and J by 4 bases, 12 bases remained unmatched. This CDR3 spans 16 amino acids. Germline values: CDR1 SGHVS, CDR2 FQNEAQ. CDR3 sequence reads: CASSQGSGGGAYEQYF. Here the CDR3 DNA reads TGTGCCAGCAGCCAAGGGTCCGGCGGGGGGGCTTACGAGCAGTACTTC.

The chain couples TRBV7-2 to TRBJ2-7, with 8 bases lining up with TRBD1. The CDR3 is made up of 15 amino acids. V gave up 2 bases and J gave up 2 bases; unmatched junction bases: 5. Germline CDR1 reads SGHTA; CDR2 reads FQGNSA. This CDR3 reads CASSLYGTGTYEQYF. CDR3 sequence (DNA): TGTGCCAGCAGCTTATATGGGACAGGAACCTACGAGCAGTACTTC.

In its sample, this clone was seen once. The chain has TRBV14 and TRBJ1-6; possible D gene TRBD1, 6 bases. Between the trimmed V and J ends, which lost 4 bases and 7 bases, there was a span of 14 bases. Looked up from germline, CDR1 is SGHDN and CDR2 is FVKESK. The CDR3 covers 15 residues. DNA for the CDR3: TGTGCCAGCAGCCGGAGCAGGGGATCGAATTCACCCCTCCACTTT. Its translation: CASSRSRGSNSPLHF.